Described below is a single T cell receptor (beta chain) sequence and its context. Its antigen is unidentified. This record belongs to a study of CD8 T cells in ankylosing spondylitis. Study observations and caveats: Several highly homologous variants made up a TCR beta motif that seemed to typify ankylosing spondylitis blood. Disease-linked clones displayed a CD8+ phenotype and appeared relatively rarely in peripheral blood.

TCRdb reprocessed the 5' RACE reads with MiXCR, giving one entry per CDR3 protein. Among about 700,000 distinct CDR3 sequences listed, 15% to 20% were seen once. This receptor was identified in a male donor with ankylosing spondylitis. The source material was blood, either unsorted or a sorted T cell fraction (not recorded which).

The CDR3 loop reads CASSLNQGRSNQPQHF. The CDR3 DNA sequence: TGTGCCAGCAGCCTCAACCAGGGTAGGAGCAATCAGCCCCAGCATTTT. The chain couples TRBV7-6 to TRBJ1-5; a weak D match, TRBD1 (5 bases). V lost 5 bases to trimming and J lost 1 base, with 15 bases between them. Germline lookup yields CDR1 SGHVS and CDR2 FNYEAQ. The CDR3 length is 16 residues. Complete variable domain (other parts from reference TRBV7-6 and TRBJ1-5): GAGVSQSPRYKVTKRGQDVALRCDPISGHVSLYWYRQALGQGPEFLTYFNYEAQQDKSGLPNDRFSAERPEGSISTLTIQRTEQRDSAMYRCASSLNQGRSNQPQHFGDGTRLSIL.